This T cell receptor beta chain was sequenced for a study of T cell changes during pregnancy in multiple sclerosis. TCRdb's copy holds only in-frame clones and misses some; the assay was immunoSEQ multiplex PCR. This table has approximately 40,000 clones, around nine tenths appearing once. Germline lookup yields CDR1 MDHEN and CDR2 SYDVKM. This CDR3 contains 15 residues. V was clipped by 7 bases and J by 6 bases; unmatched bases: 8. This TCR came from a female donor with multiple sclerosis, enrolled in a pregnancy study. The chain employs TRBV28 and TRBJ2-1, with 11 bases lining up with TRBD2. The sample here was CD4+ T cells from peripheral blood mononuclear cells, taken before pregnancy. The CDR3 region is CASTLAGGGINEQFF. CDR3 sequence (DNA): TGTGCCAGCACCTTAGCGGGGGGGGGAATCAATGAGCAGTTCTTC.